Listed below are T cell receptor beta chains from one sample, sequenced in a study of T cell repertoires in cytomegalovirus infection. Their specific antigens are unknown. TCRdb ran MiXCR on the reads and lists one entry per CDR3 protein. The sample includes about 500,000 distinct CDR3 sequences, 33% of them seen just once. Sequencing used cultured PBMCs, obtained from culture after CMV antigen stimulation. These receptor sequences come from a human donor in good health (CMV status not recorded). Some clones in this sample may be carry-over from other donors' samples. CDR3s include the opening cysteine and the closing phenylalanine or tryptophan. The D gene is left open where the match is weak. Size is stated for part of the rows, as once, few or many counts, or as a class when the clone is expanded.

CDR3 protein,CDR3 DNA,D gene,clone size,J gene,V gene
CSAQTAFTSGIGVSTDTQYF,TGCAGTGCTCAAACCGCGTTTACTAGCGGGATAGGGGTGAGCACAGATACGCAGTATTTT,TRBD2,-,TRBJ2-3,TRBV20-1
CASSQEGTGDNSPLHF,TGCGCCAGCAGCCAAGAGGGGACAGGGGATAATTCACCCCTCCACTTT,TRBD1,few,TRBJ1-6,TRBV4-1
CASSFPQGSETQYF,TGTGCCAGCAGTTTCCCACAGGGTAGCGAGACCCAGTACTTC,-,few,TRBJ2-5,TRBV28
CASSSEGLAGGETQYF,TGTGCCAGCAGCTCGGAGGGACTAGCGGGAGGAGAGACCCAGTACTTC,TRBD2,few,TRBJ2-5,TRBV7-2
CASSRRLAGRADTQYF,TGCGCCAGCAGCCGCCGACTAGCGGGAAGGGCAGATACGCAGTATTTT,TRBD2,-,TRBJ2-3,TRBV4-1
CASSLDWGPNYGYTF,TGTGCCAGCAGCTTAGACTGGGGACCGAACTATGGCTACACCTTC,-,many,TRBJ1-2,TRBV7-2
CSVLDPGTGELFF,TGCAGCGTTCTGGATCCGGGAACCGGGGAGCTGTTTTTT,-,-,TRBJ2-2,TRBV29-1
CASSLEGTANTEAFF,TGTGCCAGCAGCTTAGAGGGGACGGCAAACACTGAAGCTTTCTTT,-,many,TRBJ1-1,TRBV7-2
CASSLGRGSYGYTF,TGTGCCAGCAGTTTAGGAAGAGGGTCCTATGGCTACACCTTC,-,-,TRBJ1-2,TRBV28
CASSFPTQQAEAFF,TGTGCCAGCAGCTTCCCTACGCAACAGGCTGAAGCTTTCTTT,-,few,TRBJ1-1,TRBV11-3
CSALMPGNQPQHF,TGCAGTGCTCTGATGCCGGGGAATCAGCCCCAGCATTTT,-,-,TRBJ1-5,TRBV20-1
CASSSRTGGGGNTIYF,TGTGCCAGCAGCTCCCGGACAGGGGGCGGTGGAAACACCATATATTTT,TRBD1,-,TRBJ1-3,TRBV7-8
CASSFRGIADTQYF,TGTGCCAGCAGCTTTCGGGGGATCGCAGATACGCAGTATTTT,-,-,TRBJ2-3,TRBV7-4
CASSLGLAEFSTDTQYF,TGTGCCAGCAGCTTAGGTCTAGCGGAGTTTAGCACAGATACGCAGTATTTT,TRBD2,-,TRBJ2-3,TRBV7-2
CASSLASLRGDTQYF,TGTGCCAGCAGCTTAGCGTCCCTCAGAGGAGATACGCAGTATTTT,-,-,TRBJ2-3,TRBV7-2
CSALIKTGFFGYTF,TGCAGTGCTCTTATCAAGACAGGGTTTTTCGGCTACACCTTC,TRBD1,once,TRBJ1-2,TRBV20-1
CSARDRGVYHNEQFF,TGCAGTGCTAGAGATCGCGGGGTCTACCACAATGAGCAGTTCTTC,-,-,TRBJ2-1,TRBV20-1
CASSLGGAGAHNEQFF,TGTGCCAGCAGCTTAGGGGGGGCGGGGGCCCACAATGAGCAGTTCTTC,-,many,TRBJ2-1,TRBV7-2
CASSPEVMSLNQPQHF,TGTGCCAGCAGCCCTGAGGTGATGTCCCTAAATCAGCCCCAGCATTTT,-,once,TRBJ1-5,TRBV4-2
CASSWDGTSGGYNEQFF,TGCGCCAGCAGCTGGGACGGGACTAGCGGGGGTTACAATGAGCAGTTCTTC,TRBD2,-,TRBJ2-1,TRBV5-1
CSPRLAEETQYF,TGCAGTCCAAGGCTAGCCGAGGAGACCCAGTACTTC,-,once,TRBJ2-5,TRBV29-1
CASSLQNSNQPQHF,TGTGCCAGCAGTTTACAGAATAGCAATCAGCCCCAGCATTTT,-,-,TRBJ1-5,TRBV12-3/TRBV12-4
CASSAGTATEAFF,TGTGCCAGTAGTGCCGGGACGGCAACTGAAGCTTTCTTT,-,few,TRBJ1-1,TRBV19
CASSPPPSRTAGDTQYF,TGTGCCAGCAGTCCTCCCCCATCCCGGACCGCGGGGGATACGCAGTATTTT,-,-,TRBJ2-3,TRBV6-6
CASRPAGFNYEQYF,TGTGCCAGCAGACCAGCTGGATTCAACTACGAGCAGTACTTC,-,few,TRBJ2-7,TRBV7-2
CASSFTPLNTEAFF,TGTGCCAGCAGCTTCACGCCTTTGAACACTGAAGCTTTCTTT,-,-,TRBJ1-1,TRBV7-3
CSVAGDWTGELFF,TGCAGCGTTGCGGGAGATTGGACCGGGGAGCTGTTTTTT,-,-,TRBJ2-2,TRBV29-1
CASNTWVDISYNEQFF,TGTGCCAGCAACACCTGGGTGGATATCTCCTACAATGAGCAGTTCTTC,-,few,TRBJ2-1,TRBV7-6
CASSIGDRGWETQYF,TGTGCCAGCAGCATAGGGGACAGGGGGTGGGAGACCCAGTACTTC,TRBD1,-,TRBJ2-5,TRBV7-2
CASSIILPSGTGKVQYF,TGTGCCAGTAGTATAATTCTTCCTTCCGGGACAGGGAAAGTTCAGTACTTC,TRBD1,-,TRBJ2-4,TRBV19
CASSASRAGANVLTF,TGTGCCAGCAGTGCTTCCAGGGCTGGGGCCAACGTCCTGACTTTC,-,few,TRBJ2-6,TRBV2
CATSGPGSSPLHF,TGTGCCACTTCTGGTCCGGGGAGTTCACCCCTCCACTTT,-,-,TRBJ1-6,TRBV5-4
CASSPSLRRELFF,TGTGCCAGCAGCCCATCCCTGCGGCGGGAGCTGTTTTTT,-,-,TRBJ2-2,TRBV7-9
CASSLNTGIGAMGNQPQHF,TGTGCCAGCAGTTTGAATACAGGGATAGGAGCAATGGGCAATCAGCCCCAGCATTTT,-,-,TRBJ1-5,TRBV28
CAISDLAGGGETQYF,TGTGCCATCAGTGACCTAGCGGGAGGTGGGGAGACCCAGTACTTC,TRBD2,-,TRBJ2-5,TRBV10-3
CASSYPGTTAKNIQYF,TGTGCCAGCAGTTACCCCGGGACTACAGCCAAAAACATTCAGTACTTC,TRBD2,-,TRBJ2-4,TRBV6-6
CASSFTVVAGDTQYF,TGTGCCAGCAGCTTTACGGTAGTAGCGGGGGATACGCAGTATTTT,TRBD2,few,TRBJ2-3,TRBV7-2
CASSHGTSDYNEQFF,TGTGCCAGCAGTCACGGGACTAGCGATTATAATGAGCAGTTCTTC,TRBD2,-,TRBJ2-1,TRBV27
CASSYLQGAKNIQYF,TGTGCCAGCAGTTACCTTCAGGGGGCCAAAAACATTCAGTACTTC,-,-,TRBJ2-4,TRBV6-8
CASSGPGGGGRDTQYF,TGTGCCAGCAGCGGACCGGGCGGGGGGGGGCGGGATACGCAGTATTTT,TRBD2,many,TRBJ2-3,TRBV7-2
CASNSGGVGLAPGGQFF,TGTGCCAGCAATTCAGGGGGCGTCGGACTAGCCCCCGGAGGGCAGTTCTTC,-,-,TRBJ2-1,TRBV11-2
CASRAPGLAGAGEQFF,TGTGCCAGCAGGGCTCCGGGACTAGCGGGAGCGGGCGAGCAGTTCTTC,TRBD2,few,TRBJ2-1,TRBV2
CATSRPGTGQETQYF,TGTGCCACCAGTCGACCCGGGACAGGTCAAGAGACCCAGTACTTC,TRBD1,-,TRBJ2-5,TRBV24-1
CASSSNLAFQETQYF,TGTGCCAGCAGTTCAAATCTAGCGTTCCAAGAGACCCAGTACTTC,-,-,TRBJ2-5,TRBV28
CASTWDSTNTEAFF,TGTGCCAGCACCTGGGACAGTACGAACACTGAAGCTTTCTTT,TRBD1,-,TRBJ1-1,TRBV6-8
CASSEPGTSGRLSTDTQYF,TGTGCCAGCAGCGAGCCCGGGACTAGCGGGAGGCTTAGCACAGATACGCAGTATTTT,TRBD2,many,TRBJ2-3,TRBV7-2
CASSLSRGTGRYGYTF,TGTGCCAGCAGTTTATCGAGGGGGACAGGACGCTATGGCTACACCTTC,TRBD1,-,TRBJ1-2,TRBV27
CASRSQGAETQYF,TGTGCCAGCAGATCACAGGGGGCAGAGACCCAGTACTTC,TRBD1,-,TRBJ2-5,TRBV27
CASSQAWREAGPNQQETQYF,TGTGCCAGCAGCCAAGCCTGGCGGGAGGCCGGCCCAAACCAACAAGAGACCCAGTACTTC,TRBD2,-,TRBJ2-5,TRBV14
CASSVIAGGHNEQFF,TGTGCCAGTAGTGTTATAGCGGGAGGGCATAATGAGCAGTTCTTC,TRBD2,few,TRBJ2-1,TRBV19
CASSLITGELFF,TGTGCCAGCAGCTTAATCACCGGGGAGCTGTTTTTT,-,many,TRBJ2-2,TRBV7-2
CASSCNPGCEQYF,TGTGCCAGCAGTTGCAACCCAGGATGCGAGCAGTACTTC,-,-,TRBJ2-7,TRBV28
CATSLWGQGSEKLFF,TGTGCCACCAGTTTATGGGGACAGGGAAGTGAAAAACTGTTTTTT,TRBD1,-,TRBJ1-4,TRBV28
CASSSPFDSSYEQYF,TGTGCCAGCAGTTCCCCTTTCGACAGCTCCTACGAGCAGTACTTC,-,few,TRBJ2-7,TRBV27